This TCR beta chain was recorded in a study of post-analysis software for immune sequencing data. Germline V lookup: CDR1 SGHKS, CDR2 YYEKEE (reference sequence). V was clipped by 3 bases and J by 9 bases; unmatched bases: 5. The CDR3 spans 14 residues. Researchers reported that TCR beta cDNA libraries carried unique molecular identifiers. One entry per CDR3 protein results from TCRdb running MiXCR on the PCR reads. The table includes about 620,000 distinct CDR3 sequences, around 44% detected once. Turning to this clonotype: Its matching antigen is unknown.

Study-level points and caveats: The five TRBV segments detected at higher frequency in patients than in controls included TRBV5-6, TRBV5-1 and TRBV20-1.

The source material was blood. The TCR was taken from a girl aged 5 to 17 with multiple sclerosis. This chain uses TRBV5-5 with TRBJ2-1, with 11 bases fitting TRBD1. CDR3 nucleotides: TGTGCCAGCAGCTGGGACAGGGGGGGCAGTGAGCAGTTCTTC. This codes for CASSWDRGGSEQFF.